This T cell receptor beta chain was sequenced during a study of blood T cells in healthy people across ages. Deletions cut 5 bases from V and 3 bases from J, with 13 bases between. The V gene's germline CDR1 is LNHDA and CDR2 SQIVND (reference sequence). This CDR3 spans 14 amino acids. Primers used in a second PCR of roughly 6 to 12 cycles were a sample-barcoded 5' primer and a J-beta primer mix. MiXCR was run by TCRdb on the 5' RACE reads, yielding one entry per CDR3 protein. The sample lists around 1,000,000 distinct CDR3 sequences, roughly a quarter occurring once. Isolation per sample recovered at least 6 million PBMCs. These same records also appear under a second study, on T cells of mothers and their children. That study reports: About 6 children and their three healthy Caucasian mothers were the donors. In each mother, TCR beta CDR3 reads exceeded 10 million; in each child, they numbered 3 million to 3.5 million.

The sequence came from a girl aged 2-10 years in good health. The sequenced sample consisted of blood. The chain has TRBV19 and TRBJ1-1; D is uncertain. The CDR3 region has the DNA TGTGCCAGTAGTTGGACGGAACCGGACACTGAAGCTTTCTTT. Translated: CASSWTEPDTEAFF.